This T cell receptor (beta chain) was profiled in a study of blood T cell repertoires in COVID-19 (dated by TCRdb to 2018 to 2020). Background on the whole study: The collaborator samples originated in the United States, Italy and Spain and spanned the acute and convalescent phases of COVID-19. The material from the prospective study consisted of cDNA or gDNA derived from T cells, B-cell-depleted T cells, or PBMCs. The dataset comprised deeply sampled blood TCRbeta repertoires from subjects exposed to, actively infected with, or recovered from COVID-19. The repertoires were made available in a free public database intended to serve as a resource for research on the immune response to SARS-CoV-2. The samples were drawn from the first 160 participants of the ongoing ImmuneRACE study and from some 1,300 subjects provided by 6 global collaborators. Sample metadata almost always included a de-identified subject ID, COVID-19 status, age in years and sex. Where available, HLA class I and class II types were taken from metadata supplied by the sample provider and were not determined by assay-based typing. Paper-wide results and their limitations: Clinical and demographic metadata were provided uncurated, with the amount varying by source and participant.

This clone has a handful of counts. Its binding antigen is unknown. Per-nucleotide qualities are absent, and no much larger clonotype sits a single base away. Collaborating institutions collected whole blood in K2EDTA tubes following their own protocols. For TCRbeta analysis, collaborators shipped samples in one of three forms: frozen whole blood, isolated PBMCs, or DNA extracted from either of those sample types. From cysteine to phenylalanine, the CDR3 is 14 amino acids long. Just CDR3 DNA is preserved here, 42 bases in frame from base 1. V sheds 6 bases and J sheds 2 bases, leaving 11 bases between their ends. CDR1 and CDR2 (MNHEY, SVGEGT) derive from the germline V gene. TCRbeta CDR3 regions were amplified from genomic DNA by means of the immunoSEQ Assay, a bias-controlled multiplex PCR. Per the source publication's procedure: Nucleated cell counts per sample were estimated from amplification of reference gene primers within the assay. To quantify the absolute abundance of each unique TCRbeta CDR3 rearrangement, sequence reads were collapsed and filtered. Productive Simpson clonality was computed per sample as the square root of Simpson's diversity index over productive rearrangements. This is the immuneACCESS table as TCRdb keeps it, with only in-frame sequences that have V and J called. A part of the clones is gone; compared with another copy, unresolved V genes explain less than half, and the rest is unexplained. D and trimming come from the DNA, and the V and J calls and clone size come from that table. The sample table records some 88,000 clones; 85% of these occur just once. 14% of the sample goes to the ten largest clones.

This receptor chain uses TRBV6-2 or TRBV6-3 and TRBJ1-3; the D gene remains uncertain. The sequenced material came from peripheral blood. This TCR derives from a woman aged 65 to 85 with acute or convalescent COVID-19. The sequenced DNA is TGTGCCAGCAGCAACGAGAGGGCTGGAAACACCATATATTTT. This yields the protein CASSNERAGNTIYF.